A selection of T cell receptor beta chains follows, all from one sample in a study of CXCR3-negative and CXCR3-positive naive CD8 T cells. TCRdb reprocessed the 5' RACE reads and reports one entry per CDR3 protein, with no DNA. Its listing shows 100,000 to 150,000 distinct CDR3 sequences. What was sequenced was naive CXCR3- CD8+ T cells from blood. Receptor source: a human donor in good health. Some clones in this sample may be carry-over from other donors' samples. CDR3s include the opening cysteine and the closing phenylalanine or tryptophan.

J gene	V gene	CDR3 protein
TRBJ2-1	TRBV6-1	CASTLTSGRYNEQFF
TRBJ1-5	TRBV6-2/TRBV6-3	CASSYGDRGNQPQHF
TRBJ2-5	TRBV7-2	CASSLERSKYQETQYF
TRBJ2-5	TRBV29-1	CSVSVGTSLGGYQETQYF
TRBJ1-5	TRBV12-3/TRBV12-4	CASRGQYSNQPQHF
TRBJ2-5	TRBV7-2	CASSSSYTILQETQYF
TRBJ2-2	TRBV12-3/TRBV12-4	CASSLFTGELFF
TRBJ2-5	TRBV23-1	CAAKRQGLVETQYF
TRBJ2-1	TRBV20-1	CSAPREGDYNEQFF
TRBJ1-2	TRBV19	CASSIAHRGVNYGYTF
TRBJ2-1	TRBV3-1	CASSHPLGGGLISSYNEQFF
TRBJ2-5	TRBV10-3	CAISQGQETQYF
TRBJ2-5	TRBV25-1	CASSRGTRGETQYF
TRBJ2-7	TRBV20-1	CSASSRDRGLVYEQYF
TRBJ1-3	TRBV5-1	CASSLDFVGQGSGNTIYF
TRBJ1-2	TRBV29-1	CSVDLGRGSNYGYTF
TRBJ1-2	TRBV12-3/TRBV12-4	CASRDSGGGYTF
TRBJ2-7	TRBV27	CASSLSPGRRYEQYF